A selection of T cell receptor beta chains follows, all from one sample in a study of control samples from healthy donors and cancer patients. Clones were sequenced by immunoSEQ multiplex PCR, and TCRdb holds only the in-frame ones, with some missing. The table lists about 170,000 clones, 75% to 95% of them singletons. Sequenced material: blood. The receptors come from a woman in her thirties in good health. CDR3s include the opening cysteine and the closing phenylalanine or tryptophan. D genes are given only for firm matches. Some rows have no size entry. The others give once, few or many, or a class for an expanded clone.

j_gene: TRBJ2-6; abundance: .; d_gene: .; v_gene: TRBV19; CDR3nt: TGTGCCAGTAGTATAGCGGGTGTCTCGCATGGGGCCAACGTCCTGACTTTC; CDR3aa: CASSIAGVSHGANVLTF
j_gene: TRBJ1-3; abundance: once; d_gene: .; v_gene: TRBV2; CDR3nt: TGTGCCAGCAGTGACAGGAGCTCTGGAAACACCATATATTTT; CDR3aa: CASSDRSSGNTIYF
j_gene: TRBJ1-5; abundance: .; d_gene: .; v_gene: TRBV6-5; CDR3nt: TGTGCCAGCAGTCGTCCCCCTAGCAATCAGCCCCAGCATTTT; CDR3aa: CASSRPPSNQPQHF
j_gene: TRBJ1-4; abundance: .; d_gene: .; v_gene: TRBV19; CDR3nt: TGTGCCAGTAGTATGGTTGATCGAACTAATGAAAAACTGTTTTTT; CDR3aa: CASSMVDRTNEKLFF
j_gene: TRBJ2-2; abundance: .; d_gene: TRBD1; v_gene: TRBV28; CDR3nt: TGTGCCAGCAGTTTACCGAGACAGGGAAGGACCGGGGAGCTGTTTTTT; CDR3aa: CASSLPRQGRTGELFF
j_gene: TRBJ2-3; abundance: .; d_gene: .; v_gene: TRBV3-1/TRBV3-2; CDR3nt: TGTGCCAGCAGCCAAGCTCTGGGCACAGATACGCAGTATTTT; CDR3aa: CASSQALGTDTQYF
j_gene: TRBJ1-1; abundance: .; d_gene: .; v_gene: TRBV4-2; CDR3nt: TGTGCCAGCAGCCAAGATGTATTGAACACTGAAGCTTTCTTT; CDR3aa: CASSQDVLNTEAFF
j_gene: TRBJ1-1; abundance: .; d_gene: .; v_gene: TRBV6-2/TRBV6-3; CDR3nt: TGTGCCAGCAGCCCCCAGGGTTCTGAAGCTTTCTTT; CDR3aa: CASSPQGSEAFF
j_gene: TRBJ1-2; abundance: .; d_gene: TRBD1; v_gene: TRBV6-5; CDR3nt: TGTGCCAGCAGTTACGCCACAGGGGTTTATGGCTACACCTTC; CDR3aa: CASSYATGVYGYTF
j_gene: TRBJ1-2; abundance: .; d_gene: .; v_gene: TRBV12-3/TRBV12-4; CDR3nt: TGTGCCAGCAGTTACAGGGTCCCCTATGGCTACACCTTC; CDR3aa: CASSYRVPYGYTF
j_gene: TRBJ2-4; abundance: .; d_gene: .; v_gene: TRBV12-5; CDR3nt: TGTGCTAGTGGTTCAGGAACCAAAAACATTCAGTACTTC; CDR3aa: CASGSGTKNIQYF
j_gene: TRBJ1-2; abundance: .; d_gene: .; v_gene: TRBV19; CDR3nt: TGTGCCAGTAAACAGGGTGAGGCTGGCTACACCTTC; CDR3aa: CASKQGEAGYTF
j_gene: TRBJ2-3; abundance: .; d_gene: TRBD2; v_gene: TRBV4-2; CDR3nt: TGTGCCAGCAGCCGTAGCGGGGGAAGCACAGATACGCAGTATTTT; CDR3aa: CASSRSGGSTDTQYF
j_gene: TRBJ1-4; abundance: .; d_gene: .; v_gene: TRBV6-1; CDR3nt: TGTGCCAGCAGTGAAGCTCTGACAGCAACTAATGAAAAACTGTTTTTT; CDR3aa: CASSEALTATNEKLFF
j_gene: TRBJ2-1; abundance: .; d_gene: TRBD2; v_gene: TRBV2; CDR3nt: TGTGCCAGGACTAGCGGGAGGGCTCGGGAGCAGTTCTTC; CDR3aa: CARTSGRAREQFF
j_gene: TRBJ2-3; abundance: .; d_gene: .; v_gene: TRBV5-8; CDR3nt: TGTGCCAGCAGCTTGAACTTAGCAGATACGCAGTATTTT; CDR3aa: CASSLNLADTQYF
j_gene: TRBJ2-1; abundance: .; d_gene: TRBD1; v_gene: TRBV5-1; CDR3nt: TGCGCCAGCAGCTGGGGACAGGGTTACAATGAGCAGTTCTTC; CDR3aa: CASSWGQGYNEQFF
j_gene: TRBJ1-4; abundance: .; d_gene: TRBD1; v_gene: TRBV28; CDR3nt: TGTGCCAGCAGTCTAGGGCAGGGGGCGGGAAAACTGTTTTTT; CDR3aa: CASSLGQGAGKLFF
j_gene: TRBJ1-2; abundance: .; d_gene: TRBD1; v_gene: TRBV5-6; CDR3nt: TGTGCCAGCAGCTTGGGGGACAGGGTCGGCTATGGCTACACCTTC; CDR3aa: CASSLGDRVGYGYTF
j_gene: TRBJ2-7; abundance: .; d_gene: .; v_gene: TRBV6-5; CDR3nt: TGTGCCAGCAGTACGGACGGGTACGAGCAGTACTTC; CDR3aa: CASSTDGYEQYF
j_gene: TRBJ1-2; abundance: .; d_gene: .; v_gene: TRBV7-3; CDR3nt: TGTGCCAGCAGCTTAGGGTCAGGGTATGGCTACACCTTC; CDR3aa: CASSLGSGYGYTF
j_gene: TRBJ1-1; abundance: .; d_gene: .; v_gene: TRBV4-2; CDR3nt: TGTGCCAGCAGCCAAGATGGGGGGAAGGGGAACACTGAAGCTTTCTTT; CDR3aa: CASSQDGGKGNTEAFF
j_gene: TRBJ1-3; abundance: once; d_gene: .; v_gene: TRBV7-2; CDR3nt: TGTGCCAGCAGCTTAGGGGGGGCTGGAAACACCATATATTTT; CDR3aa: CASSLGGAGNTIYF
j_gene: TRBJ1-1; abundance: once; d_gene: TRBD1; v_gene: TRBV19; CDR3nt: TGTGCCAGTAGTCCGAACAGGGGCAACACTGAAGCTTTCTTT; CDR3aa: CASSPNRGNTEAFF
j_gene: TRBJ2-1; abundance: .; d_gene: .; v_gene: TRBV24-1; CDR3nt: TGTGCCACCAGTGCCCCGGATAATGAGCAGTTCTTC; CDR3aa: CATSAPDNEQFF
j_gene: TRBJ2-2; abundance: once; d_gene: TRBD1; v_gene: TRBV6-2/TRBV6-3; CDR3nt: TGTGCCAGCAGTTACGCCTACAGGGGCACCGGGGAGCTGTTTTTT; CDR3aa: CASSYAYRGTGELFF
j_gene: TRBJ1-3; abundance: once; d_gene: .; v_gene: TRBV19; CDR3nt: TGTGCCAGTAGTATACAGGGTACTGGAAACACCATATATTTT; CDR3aa: CASSIQGTGNTIYF
j_gene: TRBJ2-1; abundance: .; d_gene: TRBD2; v_gene: TRBV7-9; CDR3nt: TGTGCCAGCAGCGGACTAGCGGGGAGTGAGCAGTTCTTC; CDR3aa: CASSGLAGSEQFF
j_gene: TRBJ2-5; abundance: .; d_gene: .; v_gene: TRBV29-1; CDR3nt: TGCAGCGTTGGGGGGGGGCGGGAGACCCAGTACTTC; CDR3aa: CSVGGGRETQYF
j_gene: TRBJ2-3; abundance: .; d_gene: TRBD1; v_gene: TRBV28; CDR3nt: TGTGCCAGCAGTCCCTCGGACAGGGGGCTTCGCACAGATACGCAGTATTTT; CDR3aa: CASSPSDRGLRTDTQYF
j_gene: TRBJ2-2; abundance: .; d_gene: TRBD2; v_gene: TRBV12-5; CDR3nt: TGTGCTAGTGGCGCCGGGACTAGCGGGAACACCGGGGAGCTGTTTTTT; CDR3aa: CASGAGTSGNTGELFF
j_gene: TRBJ2-1; abundance: .; d_gene: .; v_gene: TRBV6-5; CDR3nt: TGTGCCAGCTCTCGGACAGCCTACAATGAGCAGTTCTTC; CDR3aa: CASSRTAYNEQFF
j_gene: TRBJ1-6; abundance: .; d_gene: .; v_gene: TRBV10-2; CDR3nt: TGCGCCAGCACTCCGACAGCCCGTAATTCACCCCTCCACTTT; CDR3aa: CASTPTARNSPLHF